These 30 T cell receptor beta chains came from one sample sequenced in a study of PD-1 blockade in classical Hodgkin lymphoma. After autologous stem cell transplantation all patients relapsed, and prior brentuximab vedotin exposure differed between cohorts. Assay: immunoSEQ multiplex PCR; the TCRdb copy retains only in-frame clones and omits some. The sample carries 9,500 to 13,000 clones, over 70% recorded once. This material consisted of peripheral blood mononuclear cells (PBMCs), taken at baseline. The receptors originated from a human donor with classical Hodgkin lymphoma.

The chain is built from TRBV13 and TRBJ1-1; unclear D gene. The CDR3 sequence is 15 residues long. Trimming left V 0 bases short and J 4 bases short, with 12 bases between. The germline V gene encodes CDR1 PRHDT and CDR2 FYEKMQ (reference sequence). CDR3 sequence reads: CASSLGQGLSTEAFF. In nucleotides, the CDR3 is TGTGCCAGCAGCTTAGGCCAAGGGTTGAGCACTGAAGCTTTCTTT.

The chain joins TRBV5-1 to TRBJ1-2, with D maybe TRBD1 (5 bases). Germline V gives CDR1 SGHRS, CDR2 YFSETQ. The CDR3 totals 15 residues. Trimming took 1 base from V and 8 from J, leaving 18 bases between them. For the CDR3, the DNA is TGCGCCAGCAGCTTGTCCGGCAGGGCAACGGGGGGCTACACCTTC. Its protein product is CASSLSGRATGGYTF.

The chain joins TRBV4-1 to TRBJ1-2; 9 bases are a match to TRBD1. Germline V CDR1 and CDR2: MGHRA, YSYEKL. The V segment lost 1 base and the J segment 7 bases; nucleotides outside the gene matches: 10. This CDR3 is built from 16 residues. The DNA for the CDR3 is TGCGCCAGCAGCCAAGTACGGACCGGGACAGGGAGTGGCTACACCTTC. Protein sequence: CASSQVRTGTGSGYTF.

The chain uses TRBV29-1 and TRBJ2-1, with D possibly being TRBD1 (5 bases). CDR1 is SQVTM, CDR2 ANQGSEA, per germline. The V end was cut by 6 bases, the J end by 8 bases, with 14 bases between. This CDR3 comprises 12 residues. The CDR3 DNA sequence: TGCAGCGTCCAACGCAGGGTCGATGAGCAGTTCTTC. Its translation: CSVQRRVDEQFF.

This clone showed up just once. The CDR3 loop reads CSVARRRESGVDTQYF. The CDR3 DNA follows: TGCAGCGTTGCGAGACGGCGGGAGAGTGGGGTGGATACGCAGTATTTT. The chain links TRBV29-1 to TRBJ2-3, with 7 bases that match TRBD2. Per germline, CDR1 SQVTM and CDR2 ANQGSEA. The V and J ends lost 4 bases and 6 bases, in that order; junction bases with no gene match: 16. The CDR3 covers 16 residues.

The rearrangement joins TRBV10-3 to TRBJ2-1; D not certain. Per the germline V gene, CDR1 is ENHRY and CDR2 is SYGVKD. With 1 base removed from V and 8 bases from J, the gap between germline ends came to 6 bases. The CDR3 has 12 residues. CDR3 sequence (DNA): TGTGCCATCAGTGAGTTTAACTATGAGCAGTTCTTC. Translation: CAISEFNYEQFF.

This clone was picked up one time. V is TRBV5-1 and J is TRBJ2-1, with 15 bases lining up with TRBD2. The V segment lost 0 bases and the J segment 3 bases; nucleotides outside the gene matches: 7. The CDR3 is 19 amino acids. CDR1 and CDR2 (germline): SGHRS, YFSETQ. The CDR3 DNA sequence: TGCGCCAGCAGCTTGGAAGGGACTAGCGGGAGGTTTGTCTACAATGAGCAGTTCTTC. This translates into CASSLEGTSGRFVYNEQFF.

This clone was counted a single time. The gene calls are TRBV5-4 and TRBJ2-7; possibly TRBD2 for D (6 bases). V was shortened by 2 bases and J by 3 bases, with 15 bases between the two germline ends. Germline lookup yields CDR1 SGHNT and CDR2 YYREEE (reference sequence). The CDR3 length is 15 residues. Here the CDR3 reads CASSFREVGVYEQYF. The CDR3 bases are TGTGCCAGCAGCTTCAGGGAGGTTGGGGTCTACGAGCAGTACTTC.

The chain employs TRBV10-3 and TRBJ1-1; 10 bases map to TRBD1. Trimming cost V 7 bases and J 6 bases; bases outside gene matches: 11. CDR3 length: 15 residues. Per the germline V gene, CDR1 is ENHRY and CDR2 is SYGVKD. The CDR3 reads CAINPQDRGIAEAFF. The CDR3 DNA reads as TGTGCCATCAACCCACAGGACAGGGGGATCGCTGAAGCTTTCTTT.

The rearrangement uses TRBV11-1 and TRBJ1-3; D gene unclear. The V gene lost 4 bases and the J gene lost 4 bases, with 14 bases spanning the gap. The germline V gene has CDR1 SGHAT and CDR2 FQDESV (reference sequence). The CDR3 is 15 residues long. In DNA form, the CDR3 reads TGTGCCAGCAGCTCTGGACGACCGCGGGGAAACACCATATATTTT. Translated: CASSSGRPRGNTIYF.

This clone has only a few counts. This chain connects TRBV9 to TRBJ2-7; the D is unclear. Deletions cut 0 bases from V and 7 bases from J, with 11 bases between. CDR1 is SGDLS, CDR2 YYNGEE, per germline. The CDR3 has 13 amino acids. The DNA for the CDR3 is TGTGCCAGCAGCGTAGGTATAGACGAGGAGCAGTACTTC. This encodes CASSVGIDEEQYF.

The V call is TRBV5-1, the J call TRBJ1-2; 7 bases match TRBD1. This CDR3 region has 15 residues. Trimming at V came to 0 bases and at J to 7 bases, leaving 9 bases not matched to a gene. The germline gives CDR1 SGHRS, CDR2 YFSETQ. CDR3 residues: CASSLDGLTGSGYTF. The CDR3 DNA sequence: TGCGCCAGCAGCTTGGATGGGCTGACAGGGTCTGGCTACACCTTC.

The chain employs TRBV5-5 and TRBJ2-2; perhaps TRBD2 as D (6 bases). Germline assignment: CDR1 SGHKS and CDR2 YYEKEE (reference sequence). V lost 4 bases and J 3 bases, leaving 16 bases between the germline ends. The CDR3 runs 16 residues. CDR3 coding DNA: TGTGCCAGCAGCCTGGCGGGAACAGCATACACCGGGGAGCTGTTTTTT. Amino acid sequence: CASSLAGTAYTGELFF.

The CDR3 DNA sequence: TGTGCCAGCAGTGGCCGTCTACCTTCAGAAGATACGCAGTATTTT. Its protein product is CASSGRLPSEDTQYF. This chain joins TRBV2 and TRBJ2-3; D call uncertain. There are 15 residues in the CDR3. V dropped 4 bases and J dropped 5 bases, with 16 bases sitting between them. Per germline, CDR1 SNHLY and CDR2 FYNNEI.

The genes are TRBV9 and TRBJ2-1; 9 nucleotides align to TRBD1. V lost 0 bases, J lost 6 bases, and 13 bases stayed unmatched. This CDR3 contains 18 residues. Germline CDR1 is SGDLS and CDR2 is YYNGEE. The CDR3 protein is CASSVGTGVSRELNEQFF. CDR3 coding DNA: TGTGCCAGCAGCGTAGGGACAGGGGTCTCTAGGGAACTCAATGAGCAGTTCTTC. Based on the CDR3 plus reference TRBV9 and TRBJ2-1, the full variable domain is DSGVTQTPKHLITATGQRVTLRCSPRSGDLSVYWYQQSLDQGLQFLIQYYNGEERAKGNILERFSAQQFPDLHSELNLSSLELGDSALYFCASSVGTGVSRELNEQFFGPGTRLTVL.

The chain links TRBV7-2 to TRBJ2-5, with TRBD1 matching 11 bases. This CDR3 has 15 amino acids. Germline V gives CDR1 SGHTA, CDR2 FQGNSA. V shed 4 bases and J 5 bases; nucleotides not matched to a gene: 6. The DNA of the CDR3 is TGTGCCAGCAGCTATTGGACAGGGGGCGGGGAGACCCAGTACTTC. Protein sequence: CASSYWTGGGETQYF. The full variable domain, with the rest looked up from reference TRBV7-2 and TRBJ2-5, is GAGVSQSPSNKVTEKGKDVELRCDPISGHTALYWYRQSLGQGLEFLIYFQGNSAPDKSGLPSDRFSAERTGGSVSTLTIQRTQQEDSAVYLCASSYWTGGGETQYFGPGTRLLVL.

The chain joins TRBV7-3 to TRBJ2-5; a possible D gene is TRBD1 (6 bases). This CDR3 has 15 residues. CDR1 is SGHTA, CDR2 FQGTGA, per germline. V lost 8 bases to trimming and J lost 3 bases, with 19 bases between them. The CDR3 DNA reads TGTGCCAGCTCGCAACTGGGGGCCCTGAAAGAGACCCAGTACTTC. Amino acids: CASSQLGALKETQYF.

The rearrangement joins TRBV5-1 to TRBJ2-1; 9 bases line up with TRBD2. Germline V lookup: CDR1 SGHRS, CDR2 YFSETQ. J gave up 2 bases and V 4 bases, and 4 bases lay outside the gene matches. The CDR3 has 15 residues. The CDR3 region has the DNA TGCGCCAGCAGCAAATCTAGCGGGGCCTACAATGAGCAGTTCTTC. It translates to CASSKSSGAYNEQFF. The full variable domain, rest sourced from reference TRBV5-1 and TRBJ2-1, is KAGVTQTPRYLIKTRGQQVTLSCSPISGHRSVSWYQQTPGQGLQFLFEYFSETQRNKGNFPGRFSGRQFSNSRSEMNVSTLELGDSALYLCASSKSSGAYNEQFFGPGTRLTVL.

This sequence joins TRBV5-5 and TRBJ1-4; 10 bases fit TRBD1. Germline loops: CDR1 SGHKS, CDR2 YYEKEE (reference sequence). The CDR3 contains 19 residues. The J segment lost 2 bases and the V segment lost 2 bases, leaving 12 bases of the junction unmatched. As DNA, the CDR3 is TGTGCCAGCAGCTTTTTTTGGGTGGGACAGGGGCGGACTAATGAAAAACTGTTTTTT. Encoded protein: CASSFFWVGQGRTNEKLFF.

The CDR3 sequence: CASSFSGSEETQYF. The CDR3 nucleotides read TGTGCCAGCTCGTTTTCCGGGTCGGAAGAGACCCAGTACTTC. This sequence joins TRBV18 and TRBJ2-5, with D unresolved. The CDR3 consists of 14 residues. The germline gives CDR1 KGHSH, CDR2 LQKENI. Trimming left V 6 bases short and J 3 bases short, with 14 bases between. The full variable domain, in which reference TRBV18 and TRBJ2-5 provide the parts outside the CDR3, is NAGVMQNPRHLVRRRGQEARLRCSPMKGHSHVYWYRQLPEEGLKFMVYLQKENIIDESGMPKERFSAEFPKEGPSILRIQQVVRGDSAAYFCASSFSGSEETQYFGPGTRLLVL.

This clone showed up just once. The chain couples TRBV5-4 to TRBJ2-5; a weak D match, TRBD2 (5 bases). The germline CDR1 and CDR2 sequences are SGHNT and YYREEE (reference sequence). The CDR3 is made up of 13 amino acids. V lost 2 bases, J lost 6 bases, and 11 bases lay in between. The CDR3 nucleotides are TGTGCCAGCAGCTTTCCCGGGGTTAAGACCCAGTACTTC. Translating it yields CASSFPGVKTQYF.

This clone was seen only once. The rearrangement uses TRBV14 and TRBJ1-3; D unclear. This CDR3 is 13 amino acids long. Trimming removed 10 bases from V and 0 bases from J, with 10 bases in between. Germline CDR1 SGHDN, CDR2 FVKESK. The CDR3 region is CATRRASGNTIYF. The CDR3 DNA reads TGTGCCACCCGTCGGGCCTCTGGAAACACCATATATTTT.

This clone was observed a handful of times. The genes are TRBV4-1 and TRBJ2-1, with 8 bases aligning to TRBD2. Germline V lookup: CDR1 MGHRA, CDR2 YSYEKL. The trim removed 0 bases at V and 2 bases at J, leaving 6 bases unmatched. The length of the CDR3 is 17 residues. The CDR3 spells CASSQDKRAGAYNEQFF. CDR3 coding DNA: TGCGCCAGCAGCCAAGATAAGCGAGCGGGGGCCTACAATGAGCAGTTCTTC.

This chain uses TRBV7-2 with TRBJ2-5, with 12 bases aligning to TRBD2. Germline lookup yields CDR1 SGHTA and CDR2 FQGNSA. Trimming took 6 bases from V and 2 from J; bases not matched to a gene: 4. The CDR3 runs 15 residues. The CDR3 is CASRRLAGVQETQYF. CDR3 DNA sequence: TGTGCCAGCAGACGACTAGCGGGAGTACAAGAGACCCAGTACTTC.

The chain couples TRBV6-5 to TRBJ1-1; D gene unclear. V lost 4 bases and J lost 5, with 14 bases in between. The germline CDR1 and CDR2 sequences are MNHEY and SVGAGI. This CDR3 has 14 amino acids. The CDR3 here is CASSFGVQETEAFF. The CDR3 bases are TGTGCCAGCAGTTTCGGGGTTCAAGAGACTGAAGCTTTCTTT.

The chain couples TRBV7-2 to TRBJ2-1, with D hard to call. The CDR3 sequence is 13 residues long. Trimming removed 1 base from V and 6 bases from J, with 7 bases in between. The germline V gene has CDR1 SGHTA and CDR2 FQGNSA. This CDR3 reads CASSLEEFNEQFF. CDR3 nucleotide sequence: TGTGCCAGCAGCTTAGAGGAGTTCAATGAGCAGTTCTTC. Variable domain in full (rest from reference TRBV7-2 and TRBJ2-1): GAGVSQSPSNKVTEKGKDVELRCDPISGHTALYWYRQSLGQGLEFLIYFQGNSAPDKSGLPSDRFSAERTGGSVSTLTIQRTQQEDSAVYLCASSLEEFNEQFFGPGTRLTVL.

This rearrangement joins TRBV7-2 to TRBJ2-2; D is ambiguous. The CDR3 runs to 17 residues. Between the trimmed V and J ends, which lost 3 bases and 0 bases, there was a span of 14 bases. In germline, CDR1 is SGHTA, CDR2 FQGNSA. CDR3 amino acids: CASSFPDWYSNTGELFF. In DNA form, the CDR3 reads TGTGCCAGCAGCTTTCCCGACTGGTACTCGAACACCGGGGAGCTGTTTTTT.

The rearrangement links TRBV5-4 to TRBJ1-2; weak D call: TRBD1 (5 bases). V gave up 0 bases and J gave up 2 bases, with 11 bases separating them. Germline V gene lookup returns CDR1 SGHNT and CDR2 YYREEE (reference sequence). The CDR3 runs 15 residues. CDR3 loop: CASSLALRDNYGYTF. CDR3 nucleotide sequence: TGTGCCAGCAGCTTGGCATTAAGGGACAACTATGGCTACACCTTC.

This clone came up once. The V gene is TRBV9, the J gene TRBJ2-2; unclear D gene. The CDR3 runs 15 residues. Trimming took off 0 bases at V and 4 bases at J, with 10 bases between the two ends. Germline V gene data show CDR1 as SGDLS and CDR2 as YYNGEE. The CDR3 nucleotides read TGTGCCAGCAGCGTAGTAGCTGGACCCACCGGGGAGCTGTTTTTT. It codes for CASSVVAGPTGELFF.

The CDR3: CASSYGLKYEQYF. Here the CDR3 DNA reads TGTGCCAGCAGTTACGGATTGAAATACGAGCAGTACTTC. The rearrangement joins TRBV6-5 to TRBJ2-7; no clear D gene. This CDR3 is built from 13 residues. The V end was cut by 2 bases, the J end by 4 bases, with 9 bases between. From germline, CDR1 is MNHEY and CDR2 SVGAGI.